The sequence of this TCR beta chain was determined in a study of cytomegalovirus exposure and HLA in healthy donors. For the study at large: Researchers previously reported finding roughly 120 million unique TCR beta sequences from about 200 million T cells. Genotyping of roughly 400 donors showed that approximately 83% belonged to the Caucasian-associated ancestry cluster.

As for this clone: Antigen: not known.

The junction had 5 bases not matched to a gene; V was cut back by 4 bases and J by 3 bases. The germline gives CDR1 SEHNR, CDR2 FQNEAQ (reference sequence). The CDR3 is made up of 16 amino acids. Findings and limits, study-wide: In vitro confirmation showed a few CMV-associated chains to be CMV antigen specific.

The primer mix had 60 Vbeta and 13 Jbeta primers. TCRdb's copy holds only in-frame clones and misses some; the assay was immunoSEQ multiplex PCR. Recorded here are roughly 200,000 clones; the top ten clones represent over 0.95%. The V call is TRBV7-9, the J call TRBJ2-2; 10 bases fit TRBD2. The sample comprised PBMCs. The receptor was isolated from a girl aged 2-10 years in good health and CMV-seropositive. CDR3 DNA sequence: TGTGCCAGCAGCTCCCCCGGGACTAGCGACACCGGGGAGCTGTTTTTT. The encoded protein is CASSSPGTSDTGELFF.